This TCR beta chain was recorded in a study of graft-versus-host responses after intestinal transplantation. Looking at the study overall: Recipients had transplants, and these were multivisceral, liver-intestinal, or isolated intestinal.

The germline V and J ends were trimmed by 0 bases and 5 bases, with 10 bases remaining between them. The V gene's germline CDR1 is LNHNV and CDR2 YYDKDF (reference sequence). The CDR3 contains 14 residues. Points on this clone: Its specificity is not known.

Clones were read by immunoSEQ multiplex PCR, and TCRdb kept only the in-frame ones, dropping some. The sample gives about 97,000 clones, 85% to 95% of which show up once; approximately 0.07% is in the top ten. The chain carries TRBV15 and TRBJ2-5, with D perhaps matching TRBD2 (6 bases). The receptor was derived from a human donor who was the organ donor for an intestinal transplant. This sample comprised unstimulated CD8+ T cells sorted from spleen or lymph node cells, obtained before transplant. CDR3 protein: CATSRDGLLETQYF. DNA for the CDR3: TGTGCCACCAGCAGAGACGGACTATTGGAGACCCAGTACTTC.